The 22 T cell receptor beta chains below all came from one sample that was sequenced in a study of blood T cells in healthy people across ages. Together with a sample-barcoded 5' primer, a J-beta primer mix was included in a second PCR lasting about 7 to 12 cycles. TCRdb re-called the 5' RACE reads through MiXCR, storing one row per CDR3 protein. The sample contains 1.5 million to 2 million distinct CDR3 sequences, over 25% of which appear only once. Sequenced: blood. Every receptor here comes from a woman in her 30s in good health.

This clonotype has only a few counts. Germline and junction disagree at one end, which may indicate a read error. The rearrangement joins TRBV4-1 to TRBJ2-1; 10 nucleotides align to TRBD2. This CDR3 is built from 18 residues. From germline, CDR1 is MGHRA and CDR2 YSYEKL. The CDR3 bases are TGCGCCAGCACCGCCAAGGGGTTACTAGCGGGGCTCTACAATGAGCGGTTCTTC. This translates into CASTAKGLLAGLYNERFF.

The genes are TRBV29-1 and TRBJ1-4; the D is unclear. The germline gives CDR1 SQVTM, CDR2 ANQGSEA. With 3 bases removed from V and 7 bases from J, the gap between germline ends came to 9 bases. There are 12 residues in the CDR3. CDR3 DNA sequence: TGCAGCGTTGAGGAACCCGGTGAAAAACTGTTTTTT. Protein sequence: CSVEEPGEKLFF.

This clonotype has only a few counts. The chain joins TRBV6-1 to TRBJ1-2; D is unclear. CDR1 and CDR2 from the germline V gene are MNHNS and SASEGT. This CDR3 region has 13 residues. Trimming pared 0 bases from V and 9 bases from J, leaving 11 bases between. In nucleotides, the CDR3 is TGTGCCAGCAGTGAAGCAAGGGTAGCTAGCTACACCTTC. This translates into CASSEARVASYTF.

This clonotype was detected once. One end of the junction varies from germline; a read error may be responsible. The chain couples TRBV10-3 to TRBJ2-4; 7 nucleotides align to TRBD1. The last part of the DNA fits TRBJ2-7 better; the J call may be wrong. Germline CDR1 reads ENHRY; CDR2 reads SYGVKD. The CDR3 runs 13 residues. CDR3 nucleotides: TGTGTCATCAGTCTTCAGGGGGAAGACGAGCAGTACTTC. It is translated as CVISLQGEDEQYF.

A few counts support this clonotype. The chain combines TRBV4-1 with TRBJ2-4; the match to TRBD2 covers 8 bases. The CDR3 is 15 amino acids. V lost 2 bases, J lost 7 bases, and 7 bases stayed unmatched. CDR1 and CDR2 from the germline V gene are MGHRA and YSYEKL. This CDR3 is CASSQRQPGGNIQYF. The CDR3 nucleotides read TGCGCCAGCAGCCAACGACAGCCGGGGGGGAACATTCAGTACTTC.

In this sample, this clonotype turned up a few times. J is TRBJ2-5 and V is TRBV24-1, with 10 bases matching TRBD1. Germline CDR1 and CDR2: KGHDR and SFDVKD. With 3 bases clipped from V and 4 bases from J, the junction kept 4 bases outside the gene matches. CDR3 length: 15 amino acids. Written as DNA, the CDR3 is TGTGCCACCAGTGATGCGACAGGGGGCCGAGAGACCCAGTACTTC. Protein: CATSDATGGRETQYF.

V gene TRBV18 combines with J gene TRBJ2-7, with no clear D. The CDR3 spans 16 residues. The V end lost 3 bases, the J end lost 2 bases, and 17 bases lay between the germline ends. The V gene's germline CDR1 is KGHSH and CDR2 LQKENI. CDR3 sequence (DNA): TGTGCCAGCTCACCCGTTGACTTAGAAACCACCTACGAGCAGTACTTC. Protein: CASSPVDLETTYEQYF.

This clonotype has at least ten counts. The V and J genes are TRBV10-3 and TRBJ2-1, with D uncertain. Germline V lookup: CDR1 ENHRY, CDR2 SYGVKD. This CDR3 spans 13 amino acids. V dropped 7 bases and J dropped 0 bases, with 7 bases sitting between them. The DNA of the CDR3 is TGTGCCATCAACGGGCCCTCCTACAATGAGCAGTTCTTC. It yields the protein CAINGPSYNEQFF.

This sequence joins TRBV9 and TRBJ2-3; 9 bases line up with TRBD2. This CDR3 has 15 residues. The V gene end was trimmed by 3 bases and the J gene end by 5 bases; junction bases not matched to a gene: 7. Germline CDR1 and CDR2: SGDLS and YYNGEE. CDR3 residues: CASSAASGEGDTQYF. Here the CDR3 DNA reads TGTGCCAGCAGCGCGGCTAGCGGGGAGGGAGATACGCAGTATTTT.

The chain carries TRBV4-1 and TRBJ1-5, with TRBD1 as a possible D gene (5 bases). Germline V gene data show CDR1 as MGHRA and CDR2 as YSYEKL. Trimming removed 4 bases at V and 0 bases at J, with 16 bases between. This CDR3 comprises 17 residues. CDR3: CASSRTGAAYSNQPQHF. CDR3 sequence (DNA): TGCGCCAGCAGCCGAACCGGGGCGGCTTATAGCAATCAGCCCCAGCATTTT.

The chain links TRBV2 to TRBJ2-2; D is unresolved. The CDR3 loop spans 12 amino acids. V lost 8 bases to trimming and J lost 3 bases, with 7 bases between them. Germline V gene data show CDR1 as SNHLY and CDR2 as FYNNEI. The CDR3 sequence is CASGWDTGELFF. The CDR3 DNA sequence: TGTGCCAGCGGTTGGGACACCGGGGAGCTGTTTTTT.

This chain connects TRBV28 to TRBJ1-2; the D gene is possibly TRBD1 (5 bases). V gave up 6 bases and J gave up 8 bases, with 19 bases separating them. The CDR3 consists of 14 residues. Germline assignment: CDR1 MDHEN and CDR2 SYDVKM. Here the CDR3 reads CASSRRDYRKGYTF. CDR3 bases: TGTGCCAGCAGCCGCCGGGACTACCGCAAAGGCTACACCTTC.

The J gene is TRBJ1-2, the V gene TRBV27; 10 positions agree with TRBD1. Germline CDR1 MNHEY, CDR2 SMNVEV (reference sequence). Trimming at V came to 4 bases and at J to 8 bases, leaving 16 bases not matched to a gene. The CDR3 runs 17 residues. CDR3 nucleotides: TGTGCCAGCAGTTCAAGGGACAGGGGTCCTCCTACTTGGGGCTACACCTTC. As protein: CASSSRDRGPPTWGYTF.

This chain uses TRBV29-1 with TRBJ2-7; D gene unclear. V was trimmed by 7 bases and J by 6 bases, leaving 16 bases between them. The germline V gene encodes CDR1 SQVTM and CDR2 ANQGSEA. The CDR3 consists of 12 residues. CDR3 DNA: TGCAGCGCCCTTCGCCGCGGTGGCGAGCAGTACTTC. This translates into CSALRRGGEQYF.

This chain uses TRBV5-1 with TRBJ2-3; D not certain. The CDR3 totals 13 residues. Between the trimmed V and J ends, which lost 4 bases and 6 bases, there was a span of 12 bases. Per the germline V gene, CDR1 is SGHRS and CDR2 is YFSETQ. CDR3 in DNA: TGCGCCAGCAGCCCGCCCATGGCGGATACGCAGTATTTT. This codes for CASSPPMADTQYF.

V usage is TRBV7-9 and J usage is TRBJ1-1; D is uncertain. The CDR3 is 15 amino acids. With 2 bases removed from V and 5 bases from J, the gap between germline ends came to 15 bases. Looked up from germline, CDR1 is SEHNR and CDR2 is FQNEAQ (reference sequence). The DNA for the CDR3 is TGTGCCAGCAGCTTAATTCGTGGGAGGTGGACTGAAGCTTTCTTT. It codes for CASSLIRGRWTEAFF.

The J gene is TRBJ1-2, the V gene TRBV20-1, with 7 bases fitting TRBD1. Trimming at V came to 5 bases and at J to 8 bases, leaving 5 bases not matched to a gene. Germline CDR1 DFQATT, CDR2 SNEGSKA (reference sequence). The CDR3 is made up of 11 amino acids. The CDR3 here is CSAPGTAGYTF. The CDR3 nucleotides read TGCAGTGCTCCCGGGACAGCCGGCTACACCTTC.

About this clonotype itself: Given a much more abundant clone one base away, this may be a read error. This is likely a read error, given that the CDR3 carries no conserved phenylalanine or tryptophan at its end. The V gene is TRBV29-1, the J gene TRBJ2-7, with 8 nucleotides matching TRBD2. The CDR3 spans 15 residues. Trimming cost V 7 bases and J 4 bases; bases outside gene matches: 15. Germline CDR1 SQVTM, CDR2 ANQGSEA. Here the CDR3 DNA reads TGCAGCGCTGCTTCTGAAGCGGGAGTACCGTACGAGCAGTACTTG. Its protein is CSAASEAGVPYEQYL.

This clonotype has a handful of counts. CDR3 sequence reads: CASSLSGGGRNQPQHF. CDR3 nucleotides: TGTGCCAGCAGCTTATCCGGCGGGGGTCGCAATCAGCCCCAGCATTTT. The chain combines TRBV11-2 with TRBJ1-5, with D perhaps matching TRBD1 (5 bases). The CDR3 spans 16 residues. The germline V and J ends were trimmed by 2 bases and 2 bases, with 13 bases remaining between them. CDR1 is SGHAT, CDR2 FQNNGV, per germline.

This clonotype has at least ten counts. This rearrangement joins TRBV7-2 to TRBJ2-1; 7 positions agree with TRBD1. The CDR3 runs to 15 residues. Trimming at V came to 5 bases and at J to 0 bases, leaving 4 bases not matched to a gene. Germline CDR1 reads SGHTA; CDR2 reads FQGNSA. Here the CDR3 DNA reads TGTGCCAGCAGCGTACAGGGGTACTCCTACAATGAGCAGTTCTTC. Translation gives CASSVQGYSYNEQFF.

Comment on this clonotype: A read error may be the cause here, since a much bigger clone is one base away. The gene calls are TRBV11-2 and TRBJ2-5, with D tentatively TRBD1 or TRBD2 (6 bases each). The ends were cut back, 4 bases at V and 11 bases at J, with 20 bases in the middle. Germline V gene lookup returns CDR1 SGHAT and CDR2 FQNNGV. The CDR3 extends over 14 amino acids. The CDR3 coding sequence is TGTGCCAGCAGCTGGGGGGCCGATACCTACGGGCAGTACTTC. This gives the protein CASSWGADTYGQYF.

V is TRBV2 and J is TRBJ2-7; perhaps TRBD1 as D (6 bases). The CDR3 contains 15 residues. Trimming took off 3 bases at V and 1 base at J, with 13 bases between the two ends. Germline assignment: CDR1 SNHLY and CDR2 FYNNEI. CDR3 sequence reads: CASSEGHRFSYEQYF. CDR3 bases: TGTGCCAGCAGTGAGGGACATCGTTTTTCCTACGAGCAGTACTTC.